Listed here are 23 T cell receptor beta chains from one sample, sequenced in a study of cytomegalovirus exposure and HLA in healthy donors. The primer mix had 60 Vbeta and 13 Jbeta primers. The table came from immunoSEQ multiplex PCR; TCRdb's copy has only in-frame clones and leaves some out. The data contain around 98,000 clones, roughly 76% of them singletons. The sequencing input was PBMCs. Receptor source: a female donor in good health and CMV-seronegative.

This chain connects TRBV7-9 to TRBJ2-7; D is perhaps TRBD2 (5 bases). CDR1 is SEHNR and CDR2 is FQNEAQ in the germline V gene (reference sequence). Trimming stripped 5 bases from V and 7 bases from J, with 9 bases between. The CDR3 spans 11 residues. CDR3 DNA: TGTGCCAGCAGCCAGTCGGGAGAGCAGTACTTC. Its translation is CASSQSGEQYF. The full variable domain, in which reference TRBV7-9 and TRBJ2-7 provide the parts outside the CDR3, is DTGVSQNPRHKITKRGQNVTFRCDPISEHNRLYWYRQTLGQGPEFLTYFQNEAQLEKSRLLSDRFSAERPKGSFSTLEIQRTEQGDSAMYLCASSQSGEQYFGPGTRLTVT.

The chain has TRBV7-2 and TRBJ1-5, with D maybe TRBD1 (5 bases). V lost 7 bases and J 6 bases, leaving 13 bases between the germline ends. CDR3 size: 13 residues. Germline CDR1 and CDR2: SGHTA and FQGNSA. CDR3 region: CASTGGMGQPQHF. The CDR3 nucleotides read TGTGCCAGCACCGGGGGTATGGGTCAGCCCCAGCATTTT. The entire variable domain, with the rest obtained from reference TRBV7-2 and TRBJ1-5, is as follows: GAGVSQSPSNKVTEKGKDVELRCDPISGHTALYWYRQSLGQGLEFLIYFQGNSAPDKSGLPSDRFSAERTGGSVSTLTIQRTQQEDSAVYLCASTGGMGQPQHFGDGTRLSIL.

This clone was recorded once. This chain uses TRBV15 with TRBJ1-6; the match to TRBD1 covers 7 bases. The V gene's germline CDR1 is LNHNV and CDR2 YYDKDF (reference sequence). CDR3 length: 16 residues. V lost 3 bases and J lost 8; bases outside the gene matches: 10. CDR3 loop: CATSRAIGTADSPLHF. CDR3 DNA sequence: TGTGCCACCAGCAGGGCCATCGGGACAGCAGATTCACCCCTCCACTTT. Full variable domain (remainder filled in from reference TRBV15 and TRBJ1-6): DAMVIQNPRYQVTQFGKPVTLSCSQTLNHNVMYWYQQKSSQAPKLLFHYYDKDFNNEADTPDNFQSRRPNTSFCFLDIRSPGLGDTAMYLCATSRAIGTADSPLHFGNGTRLTVT.

CDR3 in DNA: TGTGCCAGCAGTTACATGGACTATGGCTACACCTTC. Amino acids: CASSYMDYGYTF. The chain carries TRBV2 and TRBJ1-2, with D unclear. CDR1 is SNHLY and CDR2 is FYNNEI in the germline V gene. This CDR3 contains 12 residues. Trimming took off 5 bases at V and 3 bases at J, with 7 bases between the two ends.

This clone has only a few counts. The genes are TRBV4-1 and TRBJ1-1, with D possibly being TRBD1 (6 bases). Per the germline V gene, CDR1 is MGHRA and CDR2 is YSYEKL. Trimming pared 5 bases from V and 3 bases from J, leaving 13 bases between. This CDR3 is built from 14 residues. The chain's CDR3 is CASSEGQWHTEAFF. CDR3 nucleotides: TGCGCCAGCAGCGAAGGACAGTGGCACACTGAAGCTTTCTTT.

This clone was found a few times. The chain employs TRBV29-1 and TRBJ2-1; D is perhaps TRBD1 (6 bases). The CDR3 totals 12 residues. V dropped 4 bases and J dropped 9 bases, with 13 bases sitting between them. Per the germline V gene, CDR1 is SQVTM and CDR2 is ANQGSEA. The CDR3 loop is CSVVRDKVEQFF. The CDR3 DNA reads TGCAGCGTTGTTCGGGACAAGGTTGAGCAGTTCTTC.

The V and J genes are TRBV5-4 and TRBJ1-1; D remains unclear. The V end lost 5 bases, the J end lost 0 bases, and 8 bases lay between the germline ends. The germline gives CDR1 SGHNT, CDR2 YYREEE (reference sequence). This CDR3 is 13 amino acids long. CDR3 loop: CASRNPMNTEAFF. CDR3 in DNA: TGTGCCAGCAGAAATCCCATGAACACTGAAGCTTTCTTT.

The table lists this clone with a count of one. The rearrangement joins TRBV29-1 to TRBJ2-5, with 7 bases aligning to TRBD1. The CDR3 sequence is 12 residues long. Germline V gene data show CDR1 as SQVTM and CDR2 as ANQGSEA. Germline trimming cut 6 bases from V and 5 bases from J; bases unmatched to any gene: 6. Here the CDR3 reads CSVTGARETQYF. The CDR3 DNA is TGCAGCGTCACAGGGGCGAGGGAGACCCAGTACTTC. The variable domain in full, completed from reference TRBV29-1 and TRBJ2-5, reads SAVISQKPSRDICQRGTSLTIQCQVDSQVTMMFWYRQQPGQSLTLIATANQGSEATYESGFVIDKFPISRPNLTFSTLTVSNMSPEDSSIYLCSVTGARETQYFGPGTRLLVL.

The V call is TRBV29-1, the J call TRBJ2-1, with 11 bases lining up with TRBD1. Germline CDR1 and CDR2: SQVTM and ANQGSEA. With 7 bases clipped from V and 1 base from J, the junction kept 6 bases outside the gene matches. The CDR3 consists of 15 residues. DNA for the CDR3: TGCAGCGCCGGACAGGGGGCGATTTCCTACAATGAGCAGTTCTTC. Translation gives CSAGQGAISYNEQFF.

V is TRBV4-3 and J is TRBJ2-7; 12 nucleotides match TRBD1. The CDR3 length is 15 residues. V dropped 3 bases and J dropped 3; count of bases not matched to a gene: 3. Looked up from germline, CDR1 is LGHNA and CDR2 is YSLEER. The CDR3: CASSQGQGAFYEQYF. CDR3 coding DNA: TGCGCCAGCAGCCAGGGACAGGGGGCGTTCTACGAGCAGTACTTC.

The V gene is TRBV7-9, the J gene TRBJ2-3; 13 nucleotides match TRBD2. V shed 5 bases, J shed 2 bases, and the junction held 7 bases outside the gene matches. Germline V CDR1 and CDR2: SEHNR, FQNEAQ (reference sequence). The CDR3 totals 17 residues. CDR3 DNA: TGTGCCAGCAGCCCAAGACTAGCGGGGGGCCTCACAGATACGCAGTATTTT. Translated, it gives CASSPRLAGGLTDTQYF.

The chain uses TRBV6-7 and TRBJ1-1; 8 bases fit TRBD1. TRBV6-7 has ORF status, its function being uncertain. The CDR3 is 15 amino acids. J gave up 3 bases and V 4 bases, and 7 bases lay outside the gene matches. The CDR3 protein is CASSSSGTGHTEAFF. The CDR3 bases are TGTGCCAGCAGTTCCTCAGGGACAGGCCACACTGAAGCTTTCTTT.

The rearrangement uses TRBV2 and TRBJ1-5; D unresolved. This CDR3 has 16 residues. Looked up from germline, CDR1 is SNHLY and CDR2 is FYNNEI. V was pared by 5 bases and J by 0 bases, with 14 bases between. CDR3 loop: CASSLRVGHSNQPQHF. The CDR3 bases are TGTGCCAGCAGTTTACGCGTGGGCCATAGCAATCAGCCCCAGCATTTT.

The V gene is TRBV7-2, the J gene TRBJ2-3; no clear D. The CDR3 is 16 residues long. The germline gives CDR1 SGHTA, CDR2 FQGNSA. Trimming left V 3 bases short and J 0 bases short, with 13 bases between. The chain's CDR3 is CASSFQALPSTDTQYF. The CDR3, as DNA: TGTGCCAGCAGCTTCCAGGCCCTCCCTAGCACAGATACGCAGTATTTT.

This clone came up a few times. The CDR3 spells CASSYRLSHEQFF. The CDR3 nucleotides are TGTGCCAGCAGTTACAGACTCTCCCATGAGCAGTTCTTC. The chain couples TRBV6-5 to TRBJ2-1; no clear D gene. Deletions cut 2 bases from V and 8 bases from J, with 10 bases between. This CDR3 spans 13 amino acids. CDR1 MNHEY and CDR2 SVGAGI come from the germline V gene.

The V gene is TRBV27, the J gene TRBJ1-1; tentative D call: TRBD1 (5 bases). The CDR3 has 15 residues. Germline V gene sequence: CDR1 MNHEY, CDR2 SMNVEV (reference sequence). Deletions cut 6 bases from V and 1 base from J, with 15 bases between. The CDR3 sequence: CASRTPRGGNTEAFF. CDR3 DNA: TGTGCCAGCAGGACCCCTAGGGGAGGGAACACTGAAGCTTTCTTT.

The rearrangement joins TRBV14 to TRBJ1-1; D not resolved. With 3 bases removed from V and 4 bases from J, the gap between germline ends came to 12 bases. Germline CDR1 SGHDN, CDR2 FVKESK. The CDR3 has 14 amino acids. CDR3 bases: TGTGCCAGCAGCCATAACAGCAGGATCACTGAAGCTTTCTTT. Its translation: CASSHNSRITEAFF.

The CDR3 nucleotides are TGTGCCAGTAGTCACAGGGCAAACACAGATACGCAGTATTTT. It specifies CASSHRANTDTQYF. The chain recombines TRBV19 with TRBJ2-3; perhaps TRBD1 as D (6 bases). Looked up from germline, CDR1 is LNHDA and CDR2 is SQIVND (reference sequence). The CDR3 covers 14 residues. V shed 5 bases and J shed 2 bases, with 11 bases lying between them.

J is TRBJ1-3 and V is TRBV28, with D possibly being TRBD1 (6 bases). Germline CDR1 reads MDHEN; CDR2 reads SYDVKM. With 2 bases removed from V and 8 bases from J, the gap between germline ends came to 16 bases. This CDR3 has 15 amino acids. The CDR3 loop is CASSLGGAFLDTIYF. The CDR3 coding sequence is TGTGCCAGCAGTTTAGGGGGGGCCTTTTTAGACACCATATATTTT.

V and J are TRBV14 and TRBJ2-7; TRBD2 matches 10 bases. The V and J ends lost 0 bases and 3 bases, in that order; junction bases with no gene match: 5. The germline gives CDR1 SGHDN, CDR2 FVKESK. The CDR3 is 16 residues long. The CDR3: CASSQDRLAGVYEQYF. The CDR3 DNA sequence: TGTGCCAGCAGCCAAGATAGGCTAGCGGGGGTCTACGAGCAGTACTTC.

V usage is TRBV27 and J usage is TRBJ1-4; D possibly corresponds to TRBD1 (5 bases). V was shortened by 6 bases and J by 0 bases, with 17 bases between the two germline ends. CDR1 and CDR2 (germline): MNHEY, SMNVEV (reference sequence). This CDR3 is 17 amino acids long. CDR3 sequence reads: CASSPRDRRATNEKLFF. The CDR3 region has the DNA TGTGCCAGCAGCCCCAGGGATCGGAGGGCAACTAATGAAAAACTGTTTTTT.

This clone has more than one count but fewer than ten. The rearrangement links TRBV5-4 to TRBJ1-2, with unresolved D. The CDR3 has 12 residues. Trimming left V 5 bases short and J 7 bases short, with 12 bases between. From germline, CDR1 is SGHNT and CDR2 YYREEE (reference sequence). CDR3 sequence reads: CASSGLGGGYTF. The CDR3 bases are TGTGCCAGCAGTGGGCTAGGAGGTGGCTACACCTTC.

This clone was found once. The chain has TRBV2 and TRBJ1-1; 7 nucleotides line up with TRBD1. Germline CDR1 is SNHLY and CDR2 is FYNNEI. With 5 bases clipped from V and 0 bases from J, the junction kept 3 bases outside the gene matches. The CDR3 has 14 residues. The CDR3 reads CASSYRGMNTEAFF. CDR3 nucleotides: TGTGCCAGCAGTTACAGGGGCATGAACACTGAAGCTTTCTTT. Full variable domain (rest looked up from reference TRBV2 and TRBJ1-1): EPEVTQTPSHQVTQMGQEVILRCVPISNHLYFYWYRQILGQKVEFLVSFYNNEISEKSEIFDDQFSVERPDGSNFTLKIRSTKLEDSAMYFCASSYRGMNTEAFFGQGTRLTVV.